This T cell receptor beta chain originates from a study of beta chain features in type 1 diabetes (dated by TCRdb to the late 2010s). In the study overall: No differences in mean age, gender distribution, total cell number or subset yield were found between patients and healthy donors. The study compared the TCRB repertoires of sorted circulating CD4+ T cell subsets in recently diagnosed type 1 diabetes patients with those in matched healthy donors. Regulatory and stem cell-like memory subsets were isolated from only 8 patients and about 8 healthy donors, whereas naive and central memory subsets came from all 30 or so donors. A total of under 120,000,000 sorted cells were examined across all samples, and RNA yield correlated strongly with the number of cells per subset.

A single peripheral blood draw of about 120 mL on average was collected from each donor into heparinised tubes. Using a panel that included CD45RO, CCR7, CD25, CD127, CD95 and CD27, naive, central memory, regulatory and stem cell-like memory CD4+ T cells were sorted on a BD FACSAria II. Every sorted population had a purity above 95%. Right away, PBMCs were isolated by Lymphoprep density gradient centrifugation and were stained directly, with no culture step. To minimize batch effects, samples were stained and sorted in pairs, one healthy donor with one patient per experiment. Results and caveats for the whole study, not just this receptor: HLA sub-analyses involved small numbers of individuals, so any influence of HLA type on TCRB rearrangement remained unresolved. Shorter templates might be favored by PCR, yet because patient and control samples were amplified and corrected together, any such skew would affect both groups equally. The naive, central memory and regulatory TCRB repertoires appeared to resemble one another more closely among patients than among healthy donors. In all four CD4+ subsets, TCRB CDR3 length was moderately but significantly shorter in type 1 diabetes patients. Because cDNA rather than genomic DNA was sequenced, highly expressing activated cells could have been over-represented, although no difference in activation and CD3 levels was found between groups. Fewer insertions and more nucleotide deletions at VDJ recombination sites were observed in patients with type 1 diabetes, implying thymic rearrangement abnormalities.

The High Capacity cDNA Reverse Transcription Kit was used to reverse transcribe all of the isolated RNA, meaning that expressed TCRB transcripts were what got sequenced. Deep immunoSEQ sequencing was applied to naive, central memory and regulatory T cell samples, giving an average of roughly 3.3 million total reads per sample. After sorted cells were lysed in RLT buffer, RNA was extracted with DNase-treated RNeasy Micro or Mini kits, with the choice depending on cell number. To prevent cross-contamination, every cell subset was processed on its own, while patient and healthy donor samples were processed together. Using the immunoSEQ multiplex PCR, TCRB sequences were amplified from cDNA into 87-bp fragments spanning the CDR3 region. Sequencing of the amplicons was performed on the Illumina HiSeq platform. Regarding the original processing steps: PCR bias was corrected computationally using synthetic template baselines, and reads within Hamming distance 2 were collapsed, with unmergeable singletons discarded. Reads were aligned against IMGT to assign V, D and J genes, CDR3 length and insertions or deletions at six rearrangement sites. Within each subset, clonotype counts were normalized to sorted cell number, after which true diversity and Gini coefficients were computed with the tcR R package. Repertoire sharing was quantified using the overlap coefficient calculated on TCRB nucleotide sequences. Out-of-frame TCRB sequences from naive cells were analyzed to stand in for the pre-selection repertoire. TCRdb retrieved this table from immuneACCESS and kept in-frame rearrangements only. Not all clones are present; in checked studies, unresolved V genes account for under half, and no reason is known for the remainder. V and J calls plus clone size are reproduced from that table; the DNA served to infer D and trimming. The sample table lists about 350,000 clones, about 18% of them with a count of one. About 0.044% of the sample lies in the top ten.

For CDR1 and CDR2, the germline V gene (reference sequence) lists LNHDA and SQIVND. V has 6 bases trimmed and J has 7 bases trimmed; junction bases matching no gene number 10. Reading from cysteine to phenylalanine, the CDR3 counts 15 amino acids. The read is trimmed to its CDR3 DNA, 45 bases read in frame from base 1. About this clone: Its antigen specificity is not known. No much larger clone is present one base from it, and per-base qualities are unavailable.

This TCR was sampled from a woman aged 18 to 35 in good health. What was sequenced was naive CD4+ T cells from blood. In the paper's terms, the cell subset or site label means: true naive CD4+ T cells. The chain was built from TRBV19 and TRBJ1-5; TRBD1 fits 9 bases in the junction. For the CDR3, the sequence is CASRPIDRGGQPQHF. The DNA sequence is given as TGTGCCAGTAGGCCCATTGACAGGGGGGGACAGCCCCAGCATTTT.